The clone carrying this T cell receptor (beta chain) was recorded a few times. Its antigen remains unidentified. A sample-barcoded 5' primer and a J-beta primer mix were used in a second PCR of roughly 6 to 11 cycles. TCRdb reprocessed the 5' RACE reads with MiXCR, giving one entry per CDR3 protein. The data show 1.4 million to 1.5 million distinct CDR3 sequences, 40% to 50% seen once. The V and J ends lost 2 bases and 5 bases, in that order; junction bases with no gene match: 6. Germline V gives CDR1 SGDLS, CDR2 YYNGEE. The CDR3 sequence is 16 residues long. The data originate from a study of blood T cells in healthy people across ages. Study findings and constraints: When set beside aged donors, long-lived donors presented more naive CD4+ cells and higher diversity. Age brought a roughly linear fall in TCR beta diversity measured per million T cells.

The rearrangement links TRBV9 to TRBJ2-2; 10 positions match TRBD2. The TCR originated in a woman aged 18 to 35 in good health. Sequenced: blood. CDR3 in amino acids: CASSVSSGGTTGELFF. CDR3 nucleotide sequence: TGTGCCAGCAGCGTTTCTAGCGGGGGAACTACCGGGGAGCTGTTTTTT. The whole variable domain, filled in from reference TRBV9 and TRBJ2-2, reads DSGVTQTPKHLITATGQRVTLRCSPRSGDLSVYWYQQSLDQGLQFLIQYYNGEERAKGNILERFSAQQFPDLHSELNLSSLELGDSALYFCASSVSSGGTTGELFFGEGSRLTVL.